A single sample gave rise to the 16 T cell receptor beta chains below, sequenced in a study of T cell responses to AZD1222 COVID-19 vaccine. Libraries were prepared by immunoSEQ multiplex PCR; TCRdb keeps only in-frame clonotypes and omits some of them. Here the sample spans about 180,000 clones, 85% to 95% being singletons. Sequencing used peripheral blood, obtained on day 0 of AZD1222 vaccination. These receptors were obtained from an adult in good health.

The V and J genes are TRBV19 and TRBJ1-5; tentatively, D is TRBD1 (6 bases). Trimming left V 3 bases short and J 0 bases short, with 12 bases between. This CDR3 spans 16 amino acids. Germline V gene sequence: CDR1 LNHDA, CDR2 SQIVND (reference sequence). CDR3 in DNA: TGTGCCAGTAGTATGACGGCAGGGGATAGCAATCAGCCCCAGCATTTT. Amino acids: CASSMTAGDSNQPQHF.

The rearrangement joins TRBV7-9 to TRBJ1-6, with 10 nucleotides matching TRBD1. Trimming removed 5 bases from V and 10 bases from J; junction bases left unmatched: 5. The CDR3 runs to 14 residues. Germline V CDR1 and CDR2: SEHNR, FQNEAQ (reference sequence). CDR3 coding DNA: TGTGCCAGCAGCACCGGGACAGGGGAATCACCCCTCCACTTT. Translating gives CASSTGTGESPLHF.

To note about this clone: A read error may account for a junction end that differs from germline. The CDR3 loop is CASSVSPRNTIYF. CDR3 nucleotides: TGTGCCAGCAGTGTATCCCCCAGAAACACCATATATTTT. The J gene is TRBJ1-3, the V gene TRBV27; D unresolved. The germline V gene encodes CDR1 MNHEY and CDR2 SMNVEV (reference sequence). This CDR3 comprises 13 residues.

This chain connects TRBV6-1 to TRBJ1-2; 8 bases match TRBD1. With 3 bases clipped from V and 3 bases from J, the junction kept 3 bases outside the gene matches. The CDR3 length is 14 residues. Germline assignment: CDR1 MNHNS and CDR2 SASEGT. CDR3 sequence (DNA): TGTGCCAGCAGTGAGTTGACAGGGGACTATGGCTACACCTTC. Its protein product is CASSELTGDYGYTF.

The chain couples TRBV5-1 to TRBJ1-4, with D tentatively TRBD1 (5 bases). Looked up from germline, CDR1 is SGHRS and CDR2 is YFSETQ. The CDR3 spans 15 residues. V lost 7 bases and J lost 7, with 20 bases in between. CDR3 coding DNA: TGCGCCAGCTCGCAATATGGGGGGGTGGTTGAAAAACTGTTTTTT. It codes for CASSQYGGVVEKLFF. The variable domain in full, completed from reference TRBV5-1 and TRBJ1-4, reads KAGVTQTPRYLIKTRGQQVTLSCSPISGHRSVSWYQQTPGQGLQFLFEYFSETQRNKGNFPGRFSGRQFSNSRSEMNVSTLELGDSALYLCASSQYGGVVEKLFFGSGTQLSVL.

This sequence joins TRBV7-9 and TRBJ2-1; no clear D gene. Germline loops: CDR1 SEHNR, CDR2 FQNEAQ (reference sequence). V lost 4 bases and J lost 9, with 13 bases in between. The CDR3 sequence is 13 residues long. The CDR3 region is CASSSPTFREQFF. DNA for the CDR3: TGTGCCAGCAGCTCCCCAACCTTTCGTGAGCAGTTCTTC.

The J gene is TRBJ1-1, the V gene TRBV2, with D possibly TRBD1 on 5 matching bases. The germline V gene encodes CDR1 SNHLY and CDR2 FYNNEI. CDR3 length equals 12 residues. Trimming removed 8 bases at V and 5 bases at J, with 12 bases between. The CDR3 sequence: CASDSGSTEAFF. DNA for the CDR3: TGTGCCAGCGACAGCGGCAGTACTGAAGCTTTCTTT.

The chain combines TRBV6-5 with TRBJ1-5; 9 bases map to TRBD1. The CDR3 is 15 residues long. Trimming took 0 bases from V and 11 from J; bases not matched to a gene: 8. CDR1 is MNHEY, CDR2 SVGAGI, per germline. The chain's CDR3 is CASSYSADRGMSQHF. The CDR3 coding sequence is TGTGCCAGCAGTTACTCTGCCGACAGGGGGATGTCCCAGCATTTT.

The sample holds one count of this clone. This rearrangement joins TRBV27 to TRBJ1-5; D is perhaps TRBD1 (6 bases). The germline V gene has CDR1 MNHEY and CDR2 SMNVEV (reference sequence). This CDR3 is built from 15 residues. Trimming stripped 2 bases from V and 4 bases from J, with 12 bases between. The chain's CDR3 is CASSLGTQGNQPQHF. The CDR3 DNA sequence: TGTGCCAGCAGTTTAGGGACCCAGGGGAATCAGCCCCAGCATTTT.

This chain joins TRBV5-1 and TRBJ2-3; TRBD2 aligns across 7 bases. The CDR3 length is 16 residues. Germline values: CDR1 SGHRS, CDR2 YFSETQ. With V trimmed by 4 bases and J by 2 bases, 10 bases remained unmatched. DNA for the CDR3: TGCGCCAGCAGCCTGAGCGGGGCGGGAGTCACAGATACGCAGTATTTT. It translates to CASSLSGAGVTDTQYF.

This chain's CDR3 is CASSHKGDEQYF. CDR3 in DNA: TGTGCCAGCAGCCACAAGGGCGACGAGCAGTACTTC. The chain recombines TRBV3-1 (or the pseudogene TRBV3-2) with TRBJ2-7; D ambiguous. Trimming cost V 3 bases and J 5 bases, with 8 bases left between them. Germline lookup yields CDR1 LGHDT and CDR2 YNNKEL (reference sequence). The CDR3 consists of 12 residues.

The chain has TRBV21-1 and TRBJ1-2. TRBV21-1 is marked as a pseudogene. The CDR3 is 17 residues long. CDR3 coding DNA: TGTGCCAGCCCTCACTTCCGGGGAGGGGATAGTTTCTATGGCTACACCTTC. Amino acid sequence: CASPHFRGGDSFYGYTF.

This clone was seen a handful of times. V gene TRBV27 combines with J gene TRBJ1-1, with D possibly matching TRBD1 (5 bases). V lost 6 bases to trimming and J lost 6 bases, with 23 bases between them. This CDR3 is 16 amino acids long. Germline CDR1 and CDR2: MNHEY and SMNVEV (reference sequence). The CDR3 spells CASSRLAGKDSSEAFF. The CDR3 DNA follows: TGTGCCAGCAGCCGCCTAGCAGGGAAAGATTCCTCTGAAGCTTTCTTT.

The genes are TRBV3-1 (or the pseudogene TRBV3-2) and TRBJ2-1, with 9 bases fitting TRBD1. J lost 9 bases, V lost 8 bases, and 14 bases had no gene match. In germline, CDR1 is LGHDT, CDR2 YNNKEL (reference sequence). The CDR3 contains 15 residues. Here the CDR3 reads CASGPGTGKVSEQFF. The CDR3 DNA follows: TGTGCCAGCGGGCCCGGGACAGGGAAAGTTAGTGAGCAGTTCTTC.

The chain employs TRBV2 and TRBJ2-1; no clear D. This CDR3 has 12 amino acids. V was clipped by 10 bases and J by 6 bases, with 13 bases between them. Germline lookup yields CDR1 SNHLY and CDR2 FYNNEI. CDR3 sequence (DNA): TGTGCCACCCACTCGGGCGGCAATGAGCAGTTCTTC. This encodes CATHSGGNEQFF.

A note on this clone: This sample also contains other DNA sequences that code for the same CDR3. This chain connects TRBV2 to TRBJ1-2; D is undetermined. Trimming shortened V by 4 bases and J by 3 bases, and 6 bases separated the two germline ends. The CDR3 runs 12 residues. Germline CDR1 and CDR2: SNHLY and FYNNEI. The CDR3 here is CASSGADYGYTF. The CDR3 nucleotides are TGTGCCAGCAGTGGGGCAGACTATGGCTACACCTTC.